This record concerns one TCR beta chain sequence. Its target is not known. The method was immunoSEQ multiplex PCR; TCRdb's version includes in-frame clones alone and lacks a portion of them. Of 110,000 or so clones in the sample, around 89% were seen once. The record originates from a study of T cell responses to AZD1222 COVID-19 vaccine. Notes on the study in general: Following two doses of AZD1222, Spike-specific TCR breadth and depth rose. Donor demographics were predominantly white British with a female majority; clonal diversity may be underestimated. No day 14 peak samples; only post-peak repertoires were characterized. The number of AZD1222 recipients seropositive at baseline was only five to seven.

Germline CDR1 is KGHDR and CDR2 is SFDVKD. The V and J ends lost 1 base and 10 bases respectively, with 9 bases between them. The CDR3 sequence is 12 residues long. This specimen was peripheral blood, taken 28 days after the second AZD1222 dose. The clonotype comes from an adult who received the AZD1222 COVID-19 vaccine. This chain joins TRBV24-1 and TRBJ1-1; D not certain. The CDR3 loop reads CATSDFTGGAFF. For the CDR3, the DNA is TGTGCCACCAGTGATTTTACGGGTGGAGCTTTCTTT.